These 29 T cell receptor beta chains share one sample of origin, sequenced in a study of blood T cell repertoires in COVID-19. Profiling relied on immunoSEQ multiplex PCR, and the TCRdb table lists in-frame clones only, not all of them. The table records about 56,000 clones, approximately 85% of them present only once. Sequencing was done on a sample of peripheral blood. The receptors shown here come from a man between 50 and 59 years old with active COVID-19.

The V call is TRBV14, the J call TRBJ2-2, with 10 bases fitting TRBD1. The J segment lost 7 bases and the V segment lost 4 bases, leaving 9 bases of the junction unmatched. Germline CDR1 SGHDN, CDR2 FVKESK. CDR3 length equals 16 residues. The CDR3 DNA is TGTGCCAGCAGCCGACCCCGGACAGGGGGGCTCGGGGAGCTGTTTTTT. This codes for CASSRPRTGGLGELFF.

The rearrangement uses TRBV3-1 (or the pseudogene TRBV3-2) and TRBJ1-2; 7 bases are a match to TRBD1. Germline V lookup: CDR1 LGHDT, CDR2 YNNKEL (reference sequence). CDR3 size: 15 residues. Trimming at V came to 1 base and at J to 2 bases, leaving 4 bases not matched to a gene. The CDR3 here is CASSQGRGRNYGYTF. Written as DNA, the CDR3 is TGTGCCAGCAGCCAAGGGAGGGGGCGGAACTATGGCTACACCTTC.

V and J are TRBV5-5 and TRBJ1-5, with a possible D match to TRBD1 (6 bases). The CDR3 totals 16 residues. Germline CDR1 is SGHKS and CDR2 is YYEKEE (reference sequence). The V end was cut by 2 bases, the J end by 4 bases, with 16 bases between. The CDR3, as DNA: TGTGCCAGCAGCTTCGTTGTCAGGGGATCTAATCAGCCCCAGCATTTT. Translation gives CASSFVVRGSNQPQHF.

This sequence joins TRBV12-3 or TRBV12-4 and TRBJ2-7; possible D gene TRBD1, 6 bases. Trimming left V 5 bases short and J 2 bases short, with 7 bases between. This CDR3 has 12 amino acids. The CDR3 nucleotides are TGTGCCAGCAGTAGGACAGCCTACGAGCAGTACTTC. Translation: CASSRTAYEQYF.

This chain uses TRBV19 with TRBJ2-2; D may be TRBD1 (6 bases). The CDR3 spans 15 residues. V lost 9 bases, J lost 4 bases, and 18 bases lay in between. Per the germline V gene, CDR1 is LNHDA and CDR2 is SQIVND (reference sequence). The CDR3 spells CASTRDISGTGELFF. CDR3 bases: TGTGCCAGCACCCGGGACATCTCGGGCACCGGGGAGCTGTTTTTT.

J is TRBJ1-5 and V is TRBV6-6; possible D gene TRBD1, 5 bases. The CDR3 is made up of 15 amino acids. Germline values: CDR1 MNHNY, CDR2 SVGAGI (reference sequence). The ends were cut back, 6 bases at V and 4 bases at J, with 16 bases in the middle. The CDR3 region is CASSPDSLGNQPQHF. The CDR3 coding sequence is TGTGCCAGCAGCCCCGACAGTTTGGGGAATCAGCCCCAGCATTTT.

The chain carries TRBV2 and TRBJ1-3; no definite D call. V dropped 4 bases and J dropped 4 bases, with 8 bases sitting between them. From germline, CDR1 is SNHLY and CDR2 FYNNEI. The CDR3 length is 13 residues. The CDR3: CASSADSGNTIYF. The DNA for the CDR3 is TGTGCCAGCAGTGCGGACTCAGGAAACACCATATATTTT.

Notes on this clone: The junction departs from germline at one end; a sequencing error may be responsible. The rearrangement uses TRBV3-1 (or the pseudogene TRBV3-2) and TRBJ2-2, with 7 positions matching TRBD2. The V gene's germline CDR1 is LGHDT and CDR2 YNNKEL (reference sequence). The CDR3 length is 18 residues. CDR3 nucleotides: TGTGCCAGCAGCCAAGATCTCAAGGGGTGGGACTACACGGGGGAGCTGTTTTTT. The encoded protein is CASSQDLKGWDYTGELFF.

The chain uses TRBV9 and TRBJ2-1; a possible D gene is TRBD2 (6 bases). The germline gives CDR1 SGDLS, CDR2 YYNGEE. The CDR3 totals 15 residues. V was cut by 0 bases and J by 4 bases, with 11 bases left in between. CDR3 protein: CASSVAGTAYNEQFF. The CDR3 nucleotides are TGTGCCAGCAGCGTAGCCGGGACTGCTTACAATGAGCAGTTCTTC.

The chain recombines TRBV9 with TRBJ2-3, with 8 bases fitting TRBD2. With 5 bases clipped from V and 0 bases from J, the junction kept 2 bases outside the gene matches. The CDR3 length is 14 residues. The V gene's germline CDR1 is SGDLS and CDR2 YYNGEE. DNA for the CDR3: TGTGCCAGCAGACGGGGGGGCAGCACAGATACGCAGTATTTT. Its translation: CASRRGGSTDTQYF.

The chain is built from TRBV5-4 and TRBJ2-7; the D gene is possibly TRBD1 (6 bases). From germline, CDR1 is SGHNT and CDR2 YYREEE (reference sequence). Trimming removed 3 bases at V and 1 base at J, with 17 bases between. This CDR3 contains 16 residues. For the CDR3, the DNA is TGTGCCAGCAGCTATGGACAGAGGGGTGGATCCTACGAGCAGTACTTC. Translating gives CASSYGQRGGSYEQYF.

The V gene is TRBV19, the J gene TRBJ2-2; 9 bases align to TRBD2. The V gene end was trimmed by 6 bases and the J gene end by 6 bases; junction bases not matched to a gene: 5. The length of the CDR3 is 14 residues. Germline CDR1 and CDR2: LNHDA and SQIVND (reference sequence). CDR3 sequence reads: CASSQIAGAGELFF. The CDR3 nucleotides read TGTGCCAGTAGCCAAATAGCGGGGGCCGGGGAGCTGTTTTTT.

The V call is TRBV5-1, the J call TRBJ2-7, with TRBD1 matching over 7 bases. Germline V gene lookup returns CDR1 SGHRS and CDR2 YFSETQ. This CDR3 has 14 amino acids. The trim removed 0 bases at V and 2 bases at J, leaving 2 bases unmatched. For the CDR3, the DNA is TGCGCCAGCAGCTTGGCTACAGGGGCCTACGAGCAGTACTTC. This sequence encodes CASSLATGAYEQYF.

The chain combines TRBV5-6 with TRBJ2-1; 7 nucleotides agree with TRBD2. From germline, CDR1 is SGHDT and CDR2 YYEEEE. The CDR3 contains 14 residues. With V trimmed by 2 bases and J by 8 bases, 7 bases remained unmatched. The CDR3 DNA sequence: TGTGCCAGCAGCTTAGGACTAGGGGCTGATGAGCAGTTCTTC. It yields the protein CASSLGLGADEQFF.

CDR3 protein: CASSLLAGGSSSYEQYF. CDR3 nucleotide sequence: TGTGCCAGCAGCTTGCTAGCGGGGGGCTCAAGCTCCTACGAGCAGTACTTC. The chain combines TRBV5-4 with TRBJ2-7; 11 bases match TRBD2. The CDR3 is 17 residues long. Germline CDR1 SGHNT, CDR2 YYREEE (reference sequence). V was clipped by 1 base and J by 0 bases; unmatched bases: 6.

The rearrangement links TRBV5-4 to TRBJ2-1, with D perhaps TRBD1 (6 bases). Germline values: CDR1 SGHNT, CDR2 YYREEE (reference sequence). The CDR3 loop spans 13 amino acids. Trimming took 4 bases from V and 13 from J, leaving 18 bases between them. CDR3 sequence reads: CASSPGDIFHQFF. CDR3 DNA: TGTGCCAGCAGCCCCGGGGACATTTTTCATCAGTTCTTC.

This chain uses TRBV19 with TRBJ2-3; TRBD1 might be the D (7 bases). The germline gives CDR1 LNHDA, CDR2 SQIVND (reference sequence). The CDR3 is 15 amino acids. V was clipped by 5 bases and J by 3 bases, with 15 bases between them. In nucleotides, the CDR3 is TGTGCCAGTAGTGACCCCAGGGGGAGGACAGATACGCAGTATTTT. This sequence encodes CASSDPRGRTDTQYF.

The chain recombines TRBV9 with TRBJ1-4; 7 nucleotides line up with TRBD1. Germline values: CDR1 SGDLS, CDR2 YYNGEE. The CDR3 loop spans 14 amino acids. J gave up 8 bases and V 3 bases, and 7 bases lay outside the gene matches. The CDR3 sequence is CASSGDRVGEKLFF. DNA for the CDR3: TGTGCCAGCAGCGGAGACAGGGTGGGGGAAAAACTGTTTTTT.

The V and J genes are TRBV5-6 and TRBJ1-1; D is unresolved. Germline CDR1 is SGHDT and CDR2 is YYEEEE. CDR3 length equals 17 residues. The V end was cut by 2 bases, the J end by 0 bases, with 17 bases between. CDR3 residues: CASSLVPGSHMNTEAFF. As DNA, the CDR3 is TGTGCCAGCAGCTTAGTTCCCGGGTCCCATATGAACACTGAAGCTTTCTTT.

The V and J genes are TRBV14 and TRBJ1-4; D perhaps matches TRBD1 (5 bases). Germline CDR1 reads SGHDN; CDR2 reads FVKESK. The CDR3 has 13 residues. The V gene lost 3 bases and the J gene lost 8 bases, with 10 bases spanning the gap. The CDR3 region is CASSHNRREKLFF. DNA for the CDR3: TGTGCCAGCAGCCACAACAGGCGGGAAAAACTGTTTTTT.

The chain has TRBV20-1 and TRBJ1-1, with D possibly being TRBD1 (6 bases). V was trimmed by 3 bases and J by 10 bases, leaving 15 bases between them. CDR1 is DFQATT, CDR2 SNEGSKA, per germline (reference sequence). The CDR3 loop spans 12 amino acids. The chain's CDR3 is CSASRTGSSAFF. The CDR3 bases are TGCAGTGCTAGTAGAACAGGGTCATCAGCTTTCTTT.

This clone was recorded a few times. The rearrangement uses TRBV6-5 and TRBJ1-4, with 8 bases that match TRBD1. V gave up 8 bases and J gave up 7 bases; unmatched junction bases: 9. Germline CDR1 is MNHEY and CDR2 is SVGAGI. The CDR3 loop spans 14 amino acids. This CDR3 is CASCLDRESEKLFF. Written as DNA, the CDR3 is TGTGCCAGCTGCCTGGACAGGGAAAGTGAAAAACTGTTTTTT.

V usage is TRBV11-3 and J usage is TRBJ2-6, with TRBD2 matching over 12 bases. The trim removed 5 bases at V and 1 base at J, leaving 12 bases unmatched. Per germline, CDR1 SGHNT and CDR2 YENEEA. This CDR3 has 20 amino acids. Here the CDR3 DNA reads TGTGCCAGCAGCCCACGGACTAGCGGGGCCCTGGGGTCTGGGGCCAACGTCCTGACTTTC. Encoded protein: CASSPRTSGALGSGANVLTF.

The chain has TRBV7-3 and TRBJ2-2; no clear D gene. The CDR3 loop spans 13 amino acids. Germline V gene lookup returns CDR1 SGHTA and CDR2 FQGTGA. V was shortened by 6 bases and J by 0 bases, with 5 bases between the two germline ends. The CDR3 sequence: CASSRANTGELFF. As DNA, the CDR3 is TGTGCCAGCAGTCGCGCGAACACCGGGGAGCTGTTTTTT.

The chain combines TRBV6-5 with TRBJ2-1; unclear D gene. This CDR3 comprises 15 residues. CDR1 and CDR2 from the germline V gene are MNHEY and SVGAGI. V shed 6 bases and J shed 2 bases, with 14 bases lying between them. CDR3 bases: TGTGCCAGCAGCCCCAGCCCAGGCGCCTACAATGAGCAGTTCTTC. This translates into CASSPSPGAYNEQFF.

The CDR3 sequence: CASSLAEIAVGYTF. DNA for the CDR3: TGTGCCAGCAGCTTGGCAGAGATCGCGGTTGGCTACACCTTC. The chain carries TRBV7-9 and TRBJ1-2; the D is unclear. This CDR3 region has 14 residues. The germline gives CDR1 SEHNR, CDR2 FQNEAQ (reference sequence). V gave up 3 bases and J gave up 7 bases, with 15 bases separating them.

The CDR3 here is CASSIGQGSDTQYF. In DNA, the CDR3 is TGTGCCAGCAGCATAGGACAGGGGTCAGATACGCAGTATTTT. The V gene is TRBV5-6, the J gene TRBJ2-3; TRBD1 matches 9 bases. The CDR3 contains 14 residues. Trimming at V came to 4 bases and at J to 4 bases, leaving 4 bases not matched to a gene. Germline V gives CDR1 SGHDT, CDR2 YYEEEE.

About this clone itself: Other DNA variants within this sample encode the same CDR3. V and J are TRBV5-1 and TRBJ2-3; D remains ambiguous. The germline V gene encodes CDR1 SGHRS and CDR2 YFSETQ. The CDR3 runs 12 residues. Trimming pared 2 bases from V and 2 bases from J, leaving 3 bases between. The DNA for the CDR3 is TGCGCCAGCAGCTTCCTCACAGATACGCAGTATTTT. Translation: CASSFLTDTQYF.

This clone occurred a few times. This chain links TRBV12-3 or TRBV12-4 with TRBJ2-5; TRBD1 agrees at 8 bases. The CDR3 length is 13 residues. The V gene end was trimmed by 4 bases and the J gene end by 4 bases; junction bases not matched to a gene: 2. For the CDR3, the DNA is TGTGCCAGCAGTTCCAGGGGGCGAGAGACCCAGTACTTC. Translating gives CASSSRGRETQYF.